The rows below give T cell receptor beta chains drawn from one sample of a study of CD8+ T cells in alopecia areata. Data came from immunoSEQ multiplex PCR; TCRdb stores just in-frame clones and leaves some out. Seen here are 90,000 or so clones, around 47% observed once, and the top ten hold more than 15%. Sequenced here: CD8+ T cells sorted from blood, sampled at week 24, from a patient treated with tofacitinib. These receptors were taken from a human donor with alopecia areata. CDR3s include the opening cysteine and the closing phenylalanine or tryptophan. The D gene is left open where the match is weak. Not all rows give a size; the values are once, few, many and, for expanded clones, a class.

clone_size: few
j_call: TRBJ2-2
d_call: TRBD2
v_call: TRBV7-9
cdr3_nt: TGTGCCAGCAGCAAGACTAGCGGTAACACCGGGGAGCTGTTTTTT
cdr3_aa: CASSKTSGNTGELFF

clone_size: .
j_call: TRBJ1-2
d_call: .
v_call: TRBV29-1
cdr3_nt: TGCAGCGTTGAGGGAAGTGGTGGCTACACCTTC
cdr3_aa: CSVEGSGGYTF

clone_size: few
j_call: TRBJ1-1
d_call: .
v_call: TRBV15
cdr3_nt: TGTGCCACCAGCTCGAACACTGAAGCTTTCTTT
cdr3_aa: CATSSNTEAFF

clone_size: .
j_call: TRBJ2-3
d_call: TRBD1
v_call: TRBV7-2
cdr3_nt: TGTGCCAGCAGCTCAGAACAGGGGGCGGTACGGAGAAGCACAGATACGCAGTATTTT
cdr3_aa: CASSSEQGAVRRSTDTQYF

clone_size: few
j_call: TRBJ1-1
d_call: TRBD1
v_call: TRBV6-5
cdr3_nt: TGTGCCAGCAGTTCGACAGGGGGAGGGACTGAAGCTTTCTTT
cdr3_aa: CASSSTGGGTEAFF

clone_size: .
j_call: TRBJ1-1
d_call: TRBD1
v_call: TRBV7-4
cdr3_nt: TGTGCCAGCAGCTCCCGGGACAGACCCAACACTGAAGCTTTCTTT
cdr3_aa: CASSSRDRPNTEAFF

clone_size: .
j_call: TRBJ2-7
d_call: TRBD1
v_call: TRBV5-1
cdr3_nt: TGCGCCAGCGGGACAGGGGGCATCAACGAGCAGTACTTC
cdr3_aa: CASGTGGINEQYF

clone_size: .
j_call: TRBJ2-7
d_call: .
v_call: TRBV4-1
cdr3_nt: TGCGCCAGCAGCCAAGTGGCGGGGGCGAGGTACGAGCAGTACTTC
cdr3_aa: CASSQVAGARYEQYF

clone_size: .
j_call: TRBJ2-5
d_call: TRBD1
v_call: TRBV19
cdr3_nt: TGTGCCAGCGGGCCAGGGGGCGCTTACGATGTGGAGACCCAGTACTTC
cdr3_aa: CASGPGGAYDVETQYF

clone_size: once
j_call: TRBJ2-7
d_call: .
v_call: TRBV15
cdr3_nt: TGTGCCACCAGCAGAGGAAGGGGCTCCTACGAGCAGTACTTC
cdr3_aa: CATSRGRGSYEQYF

clone_size: .
j_call: TRBJ2-7
d_call: .
v_call: TRBV25-1
cdr3_nt: TGTGCCAGCAGTGAATCCCCCGGCAGGGTCCACGAGCAGTACTTC
cdr3_aa: CASSESPGRVHEQYF

clone_size: .
j_call: TRBJ1-2
d_call: .
v_call: TRBV29-1
cdr3_nt: TGCAGCGTTGAAGATAAAGGGGTCTGGGGCTACACCTTC
cdr3_aa: CSVEDKGVWGYTF

clone_size: .
j_call: TRBJ1-2
d_call: .
v_call: TRBV25-1
cdr3_nt: TGTGCCAGCAGTGGGTTAAACTATGGCTACACCTTC
cdr3_aa: CASSGLNYGYTF

clone_size: medium-sized
j_call: TRBJ2-3
d_call: TRBD2
v_call: TRBV5-1
cdr3_nt: TGCGCCAGCAGCTCTCTAGCGGGACGCCGCACAGATACGCAGTATTTT
cdr3_aa: CASSSLAGRRTDTQYF

clone_size: .
j_call: TRBJ2-1
d_call: .
v_call: TRBV7-9
cdr3_nt: TGTGCCAGCAGCTTAGGAGCATATGAGCAGTTCTTC
cdr3_aa: CASSLGAYEQFF

clone_size: few
j_call: TRBJ2-1
d_call: .
v_call: TRBV19
cdr3_nt: TGTGCCAGTAGTGGGCTCTCTGAGCAGTTCTTC
cdr3_aa: CASSGLSEQFF

clone_size: .
j_call: TRBJ1-2
d_call: .
v_call: TRBV5-1
cdr3_nt: TGCGCCAGCAGCGTCACCTTCGACAGGCCCTCTCGTGGCTACACCTTC
cdr3_aa: CASSVTFDRPSRGYTF

clone_size: few
j_call: TRBJ2-2
d_call: TRBD1
v_call: TRBV6-1
cdr3_nt: TGTGCCAGCAGTGCCTACAGGGGTGAACCCGGGGAGCTGTTTTTT
cdr3_aa: CASSAYRGEPGELFF

clone_size: few
j_call: TRBJ2-1
d_call: .
v_call: TRBV27
cdr3_nt: TGTGCCAGCAGGCTGGGGAATGAGCAGTTCTTC
cdr3_aa: CASRLGNEQFF

clone_size: .
j_call: TRBJ2-2
d_call: .
v_call: TRBV18
cdr3_nt: TGTGCCAGCTCACCACCGGGGGATGTCGGGGAGCTGTTTTTT
cdr3_aa: CASSPPGDVGELFF

clone_size: .
j_call: TRBJ2-7
d_call: .
v_call: TRBV4-2
cdr3_nt: TGTGCCAGCAGCCAAGAGGATAGCGATTCCTACGAGCAGTACTTC
cdr3_aa: CASSQEDSDSYEQYF

clone_size: .
j_call: TRBJ1-5
d_call: .
v_call: TRBV30
cdr3_nt: TGTGCCTGGAGTATCGGACACGGCAATCAGCCCCAGCATTTT
cdr3_aa: CAWSIGHGNQPQHF

clone_size: few
j_call: TRBJ1-1
d_call: TRBD1
v_call: TRBV5-6
cdr3_nt: TGTGCCAGCAGCTTGGCATACTCCCGAGGGACAGAGAACACTGAAGCTTTCTTT
cdr3_aa: CASSLAYSRGTENTEAFF

clone_size: .
j_call: TRBJ1-1
d_call: TRBD1
v_call: TRBV7-9
cdr3_nt: TGTGCCAGCAGCTCGGGACAGGGGGAAGCTTTCTTT
cdr3_aa: CASSSGQGEAFF

clone_size: .
j_call: TRBJ1-1
d_call: .
v_call: TRBV27
cdr3_nt: TGTGCCAGCACAGCTGGTTCCCAAGCTTTCTTT
cdr3_aa: CASTAGSQAFF

clone_size: .
j_call: TRBJ2-7
d_call: .
v_call: TRBV28
cdr3_nt: TGTGCCAGCAGTTTATCCACCCGGGGTCTCGAATATATCAGCGAGCAGTACTTC
cdr3_aa: CASSLSTRGLEYISEQYF

clone_size: .
j_call: TRBJ2-3
d_call: .
v_call: TRBV7-8
cdr3_nt: TGTGCCAGCAGCAACAGGGTAGGCACAGATACGCAGTATTTT
cdr3_aa: CASSNRVGTDTQYF

clone_size: .
j_call: TRBJ1-5
d_call: TRBD1
v_call: TRBV9
cdr3_nt: TGTGCCAGCAGCCCTGGACAGGGCTTGGGTCAGCCCCAGCATTTT
cdr3_aa: CASSPGQGLGQPQHF

clone_size: .
j_call: TRBJ1-5
d_call: TRBD1
v_call: TRBV4-2
cdr3_nt: TGTGCCAGCAGCCAAGATCCGTGGGTGGACAGGGGGGGGCATCAGCCCCAGCATTTT
cdr3_aa: CASSQDPWVDRGGHQPQHF

clone_size: .
j_call: TRBJ2-1
d_call: TRBD2
v_call: TRBV4-2
cdr3_nt: TGTGCCAGCAGCCAAGCCGGGACTAGTTACAGCAGTGAGCAGTTCTTC
cdr3_aa: CASSQAGTSYSSEQFF

clone_size: .
j_call: TRBJ1-5
d_call: .
v_call: TRBV5-1
cdr3_nt: TGCGCCAGCAGCAAATGGCCCTCCAGGGACGGGCTCTTTGATCAGCCCCAGCATTTT
cdr3_aa: CASSKWPSRDGLFDQPQHF

clone_size: .
j_call: TRBJ1-5
d_call: .
v_call: TRBV19
cdr3_nt: TGTGCCACAGCGACAGGTTTAGAAAGCAATCAGCCCCAGCATTTT
cdr3_aa: CATATGLESNQPQHF

clone_size: few
j_call: TRBJ2-7
d_call: TRBD2
v_call: TRBV27
cdr3_nt: TGTGCCAGCAGTTTCGCGGGAGGGCCTGTAACCTACGAGCAGTACTTC
cdr3_aa: CASSFAGGPVTYEQYF

clone_size: few
j_call: TRBJ2-7
d_call: TRBD1
v_call: TRBV11-1
cdr3_nt: TGTGCCAGCAGCTTGTACAGGGGGGAAACCTACGAGCAGTACTTC
cdr3_aa: CASSLYRGETYEQYF